The 16 T cell receptor beta chains listed next were all sequenced from one sample in a study of cytomegalovirus exposure and HLA in healthy donors. Primers for the PCR totalled 60 Vbeta and 13 Jbeta. TCRdb's copy holds only in-frame clones and misses some; the assay was immunoSEQ multiplex PCR. The sample lists 110,000 or so clones; about 79% were seen once. Material: PBMCs. The receptors come from a woman younger than 35 in good health and CMV-seronegative.

The chain employs TRBV19 and TRBJ2-5; 13 nucleotides align to TRBD2. V was pared by 4 bases and J by 2 bases, with 7 bases of the junction left unmatched. This CDR3 spans 17 amino acids. Germline assignment: CDR1 LNHDA and CDR2 SQIVND (reference sequence). This chain's CDR3 is CASSTLGLAGNQETQYF. The CDR3, as DNA: TGTGCCAGTAGTACCTTGGGACTAGCGGGAAATCAAGAGACCCAGTACTTC.

This chain uses TRBV2 with TRBJ2-5, with a tentative D call TRBD2 (7 bases). This CDR3 has 15 amino acids. V was clipped by 6 bases and J by 5 bases, with 19 bases between them. The germline CDR1 and CDR2 sequences are SNHLY and FYNNEI. CDR3 region: CASRAPRGAGETQYF. Written as DNA, the CDR3 is TGTGCCAGCAGAGCTCCTCGGGGGGCTGGCGAGACCCAGTACTTC.

This chain uses TRBV13 with TRBJ1-3, with a tentative D call TRBD1 (6 bases). The CDR3 is 15 amino acids. Trimming stripped 2 bases from V and 8 bases from J, with 16 bases between. Germline loops: CDR1 PRHDT, CDR2 FYEKMQ (reference sequence). This CDR3 reads CASSLRGFDADTIYF. CDR3 DNA sequence: TGTGCCAGCAGCTTAAGGGGGTTTGATGCGGACACCATATATTTT.

The rearrangement uses TRBV5-1 and TRBJ1-1; TRBD1 matches at 9 bases. There are 15 residues in the CDR3. V shed 0 bases, J shed 6 bases, and the junction held 6 bases outside the gene matches. Germline assignment: CDR1 SGHRS and CDR2 YFSETQ. This chain's CDR3 is CASSLVAGQGSEAFF. CDR3 DNA: TGCGCCAGCAGCTTGGTGGCGGGACAGGGATCTGAAGCTTTCTTT.

In its sample, this clone was seen a few times. V and J are TRBV28 and TRBJ1-6; weak D call: TRBD1 (5 bases). CDR1 is MDHEN, CDR2 SYDVKM, per germline. The V gene lost 1 base and the J gene lost 7 bases, with 8 bases spanning the gap. The CDR3 covers 14 residues. Written as DNA, the CDR3 is TGTGCCAGCAGTTTATTCGACAGCAATTCACCCCTCCACTTT. Encoded protein: CASSLFDSNSPLHF. The variable domain in full, completed from reference TRBV28 and TRBJ1-6, reads DVKVTQSSRYLVKRTGEKVFLECVQDMDHENMFWYRQDPGLGLRLIYFSYDVKMKEKGDIPEGYSVSREKKERFSLILESASTNQTSMYLCASSLFDSNSPLHFGNGTRLTVT.

The count of this clone is one. This sequence joins TRBV4-2 and TRBJ1-2; 8 nucleotides match TRBD1. This CDR3 contains 16 residues. Germline lookup yields CDR1 LGHNA and CDR2 YNFKEQ. The ends lost 0 bases at V and 0 bases at J; junction bases unmatched: 3. The CDR3 loop is CASSQEGTGANYGYTF. The CDR3 nucleotides read TGTGCCAGCAGCCAAGAGGGGACAGGAGCTAACTATGGCTACACCTTC.

The chain employs TRBV27 and TRBJ2-1, with 14 bases matching TRBD2. J lost 7 bases, V lost 8 bases, and 1 base had no gene match. The CDR3 has 13 amino acids. Germline lookup yields CDR1 MNHEY and CDR2 SMNVEV (reference sequence). CDR3 sequence (DNA): TGTGCCAGCGGACTAGCGGGAGGTAATGAGCAGTTCTTC. This encodes CASGLAGGNEQFF.

The chain is built from TRBV5-5 and TRBJ1-3, with D maybe TRBD1 (6 bases). V was cut by 6 bases and J by 10 bases, with 20 bases left in between. Germline values: CDR1 SGHKS, CDR2 YYEKEE (reference sequence). This CDR3 is built from 14 residues. The CDR3 sequence: CASNRDIFSSTIYF. In DNA, the CDR3 is TGTGCCAGCAACCGGGACATATTTTCCTCGACCATATATTTT.

The chain joins TRBV19 to TRBJ2-1, with a tentative D call TRBD2 (5 bases). Germline CDR1 LNHDA, CDR2 SQIVND (reference sequence). This CDR3 is 14 amino acids long. V shed 3 bases and J shed 6 bases, with 12 bases lying between them. The CDR3 is CASSMAGGTNEQFF. The DNA of the CDR3 is TGTGCCAGTAGTATGGCAGGAGGTACCAATGAGCAGTTCTTC.

V gene TRBV5-1 combines with J gene TRBJ1-4; unclear D gene. This CDR3 comprises 14 residues. From germline, CDR1 is SGHRS and CDR2 YFSETQ. The V end was cut by 0 bases, the J end by 3 bases, with 6 bases between. CDR3 sequence: CASSLARPNEKLFF. The CDR3 DNA follows: TGCGCCAGCAGCTTGGCCAGGCCTAATGAAAAACTGTTTTTT.

The chain uses TRBV27 and TRBJ1-2; weak D call: TRBD1 (5 bases). The germline V gene encodes CDR1 MNHEY and CDR2 SMNVEV (reference sequence). CDR3 length: 12 amino acids. The V and J ends lost 2 bases and 6 bases respectively, with 7 bases between them. The CDR3: CASSLIGDGYTF. CDR3 in DNA: TGTGCCAGCAGTTTAATAGGGGATGGCTACACCTTC.

The chain uses TRBV7-2 and TRBJ2-2; no reliable D call. The CDR3 is 14 residues long. Germline CDR1 and CDR2: SGHTA and FQGNSA. V gave up 1 base and J gave up 5 bases, with 8 bases separating them. CDR3 loop: CASSLVKETGELFF. DNA of the CDR3: TGTGCCAGCAGCTTAGTCAAGGAGACCGGGGAGCTGTTTTTT.

This chain joins TRBV10-3 and TRBJ2-7; 7 nucleotides agree with TRBD2. CDR3 length equals 12 residues. Germline CDR1 reads ENHRY; CDR2 reads SYGVKD. The J segment lost 6 bases and the V segment lost 9 bases, leaving 8 bases of the junction unmatched. The CDR3: CAIMATSSEQYF. Here the CDR3 DNA reads TGTGCCATTATGGCGACTAGCAGCGAGCAGTACTTC.

The chain is built from TRBV7-2 and TRBJ2-7; 8 bases align to TRBD1. This CDR3 is built from 15 residues. The ends lost 5 bases at V and 2 bases at J; junction bases unmatched: 8. Germline CDR1 is SGHTA and CDR2 is FQGNSA. CDR3 nucleotides: TGTGCCAGCAGCAACCCGGACAGGGCCGCCTACGAGCAGTACTTC. It is translated as CASSNPDRAAYEQYF.

This clone was recorded once. The chain uses TRBV11-3 and TRBJ1-2, with TRBD1 matching 7 bases. V lost 4 bases and J lost 6; bases outside the gene matches: 8. The CDR3 consists of 14 residues. Per the germline V gene, CDR1 is SGHNT and CDR2 is YENEEA. The CDR3 loop reads CASSSMTGTHGYTF. The CDR3 coding sequence is TGTGCCAGCAGCTCGATGACAGGGACCCATGGCTACACCTTC.

This clone appeared a few times. The V call is TRBV6-5, the J call TRBJ2-7, with D uncertain. The CDR3 covers 13 residues. In germline, CDR1 is MNHEY, CDR2 SVGAGI. The V end lost 4 bases, the J end lost 3 bases, and 10 bases lay between the germline ends. CDR3 protein: CASSSTLSYEQYF. Written as DNA, the CDR3 is TGTGCCAGCAGTTCGACACTGAGCTACGAGCAGTACTTC.